These 21 T cell receptor beta chains originate from one sample sequenced in a study of regulatory T cells in long-lasting Graves disease (dated by TCRdb to the early 2020s). The library was generated by multiplex PCR. Sequenced using an Illumina HiSeq 4000. CDR3 regions were amplified by Arm-PCR with iRepertoire HTBI primers to construct TCR beta libraries. The public sequencing data were trimmed at Q25 with fastp and processed into clonotypes with MiXCR by TCRdb, which kept only in-frame beta chains. All rows with the same CDR3 protein become a single entry with the most common DNA and genes. The sample profile shows fewer than 350,000 distinct CDR3 sequences; 18% of them were found once. Around 37% of the sample is held by the ten biggest clonotypes. The time point label, as the study defines it: newly diagnosed GD, antithyroid drugs for less than 3 months. For both TCR sequencing and RNA sequencing, RNA was extracted from PBMCs using TRIzol.

Here the sequenced sample was peripheral blood mononuclear cells (PBMCs), taken at new diagnosis, from a patient treated with antithyroid drugs. The receptors derive from a female donor with Graves disease.

In this sample, this clonotype turned up a few times. This may stem from a read error, because a much larger clone lies one nucleotide away. Given the absence of the conserved phenylalanine or tryptophan at the CDR3 end, a read error is likely. V and J are TRBV20-1 and TRBJ2-5, with TRBD2 matching over 11 bases. CDR1 and CDR2 from the germline V gene are DFQATT and SNEGSKA (reference sequence). CDR3 length equals 16 residues. V was pared by 2 bases and J by 5 bases, with 10 bases of the junction left unmatched. The CDR3, as DNA: TGCAGTGCTAGACCCTCTAGCGGGAGGTCCAGGGAGACCCAGTACCTC. Translated, it gives CSARPSSGRSRETQYL.

This rearrangement joins TRBV3-1 to TRBJ1-2; D is undetermined. Per the germline V gene, CDR1 is LGHDT and CDR2 is YNNKEL (reference sequence). The CDR3 has 16 amino acids. V was pared by 3 bases and J by 4 bases, with 18 bases between. DNA of the CDR3: TGTGCCAGCAGCCAGGCCGCCGAGGACGGACTCTATGGCTACACCTTC. Its protein is CASSQAAEDGLYGYTF. The full variable domain, with the rest looked up from reference TRBV3-1 and TRBJ1-2, is DTAVSQTPKYLVTQMGNDKSIKCEQNLGHDTMYWYKQDSKKFLKIMFSYNNKELIINETVPNRFSPKSPDKAHLNLHINSLELGDSAVYFCASSQAAEDGLYGYTFGSGTRLTVV.

This clonotype was seen at least ten times. The V and J genes are TRBV2 and TRBJ2-5, with TRBD2 matching 14 bases. Trimming removed 7 bases from V and 5 bases from J; junction bases left unmatched: 9. The CDR3 extends over 16 amino acids. Germline CDR1 is SNHLY and CDR2 is FYNNEI. The CDR3 nucleotides read TGTGCCAGCATTGGGGGACTAGCGGGAGAGAAGGAGACCCAGTACTTC. As protein: CASIGGLAGEKETQYF.

V usage is TRBV5-4 and J usage is TRBJ2-2, with a possible D match to TRBD2 (5 bases). The CDR3 is made up of 16 amino acids. Germline-derived CDR1 and CDR2 are SGHNT and YYREEE (reference sequence). The V end was cut by 0 bases, the J end by 0 bases, with 9 bases between. For the CDR3, the DNA is TGTGCCAGCAGCTTGGGGCGGGTCGCGAACACCGGGGAGCTGTTTTTT. Its translation is CASSLGRVANTGELFF.

In regard to this clonotype: Just one base apart from a much larger clone, this may be a read error. The rearrangement links TRBV6-1 to TRBJ2-2; 8 bases fit TRBD1. Germline values: CDR1 MNHNS, CDR2 SASEGT. The CDR3 runs 16 residues. CDR3 in amino acids: CASSPNTGGIVGELLF. CDR3 DNA: TGTGCCAGCAGTCCCAATACAGGGGGTATCGTCGGGGAGCTGCTTTTT.

This clonotype was seen more than once but under ten times. This clone may be a read error of a much larger clone one base away. The V gene is TRBV12-3 or TRBV12-4, the J gene TRBJ2-1; 8 positions match TRBD1. The V gene end was trimmed by 5 bases and the J gene end by 9 bases; junction bases not matched to a gene: 6. The CDR3 has 13 residues. For the CDR3, the DNA is TGTGCCAGCAGTACAGGGGGAGCTAGTGAGCAGTTCTTC. Its translation is CASSTGGASEQFF.

There are many counts of this clonotype. The J gene is TRBJ2-3, the V gene TRBV7-9, with 7 bases lining up with TRBD2. In germline, CDR1 is SEHNR, CDR2 FQNEAQ (reference sequence). With 3 bases clipped from V and 4 bases from J, the junction kept 19 bases outside the gene matches. CDR3 length: 19 residues. CDR3 residues: CASSFYTREASGEPDTQYF. DNA for the CDR3: TGTGCCAGCAGCTTCTACACCCGGGAGGCTAGCGGTGAACCAGATACGCAGTATTTT.

This clonotype was observed at least ten times. This chain uses TRBV12-3 or TRBV12-4 with TRBJ1-4; D possibly corresponds to TRBD1 (5 bases). Trimming pared 6 bases from V and 4 bases from J, leaving 15 bases between. The CDR3 contains 15 residues. CDR3 sequence (DNA): TGTGCCAGCAGAGATCCTAGACAGAGTAATGAAAAACTGTTTTTT. This gives the protein CASRDPRQSNEKLFF.

The sample holds many counts of this clonotype. The rearrangement joins TRBV20-1 to TRBJ2-1; 7 bases agree with TRBD2. The V and J ends lost 3 bases and 3 bases, in that order; junction bases with no gene match: 8. CDR1 DFQATT and CDR2 SNEGSKA come from the germline V gene (reference sequence). This CDR3 spans 15 amino acids. CDR3 DNA: TGCAGTGCTAGTCGACCGGGGGGTGGCTACAATGAGCAGTTCTTC. Encoded protein: CSASRPGGGYNEQFF.

This clonotype was detected only a few times. This may be a read error: a much more frequent sequence differs by one nucleotide. V is TRBV6-2 or TRBV6-3 and J is TRBJ2-3; 9 bases line up with TRBD2. Germline V gene data show CDR1 as MNHEY and CDR2 as SVGEGT. CDR3 size: 17 residues. The CDR3 loop is CASSESLTSGITDTRYF. The DNA for the CDR3 is TGTGCCAGCAGTGAATCTTTGACTAGCGGAATCACAGATACGCGGTATTTT.

The V call is TRBV14, the J call TRBJ2-5; no firm D call. The CDR3 runs 17 residues. Germline CDR1 SGHDN, CDR2 FVKESK. The V end was cut by 0 bases, the J end by 5 bases, with 19 bases between. CDR3 sequence: CASSQDSDWAPLETQYF. DNA of the CDR3: TGTGCCAGCAGCCAAGATTCTGATTGGGCGCCCCTGGAGACCCAGTACTTC.

The CDR3 DNA reads TGTGCCAGCAGCCCGGGACCTGTAACTGGCGAGCAGTACTTC. Encoded protein: CASSPGPVTGEQYF. The chain carries TRBV11-2 and TRBJ2-7; TRBD1 or TRBD2 may be the D gene (5 bases each). In germline, CDR1 is SGHAT, CDR2 FQNNGV. This CDR3 comprises 14 residues. The V gene lost 5 bases and the J gene lost 6 bases, with 17 bases spanning the gap. Together with reference TRBV11-2 and TRBJ2-7, the CDR3 gives the full variable domain: EAGVAQSPRYKIIEKRQSVAFWCNPISGHATLYWYQQILGQGPKLLIQFQNNGVVDDSQLPKDRFSAERLKGVDSTLKIQPAKLEDSAVYLCASSPGPVTGEQYFGPGTRLTVT.

This clonotype was detected ten times or more. The rearrangement links TRBV12-3 or TRBV12-4 to TRBJ2-5; TRBD2 matches at 7 bases. This CDR3 contains 16 residues. With V trimmed by 7 bases and J by 1 base, 12 bases remained unmatched. CDR3 nucleotides: TGTGCCAGCACCCTAGCGGCAGGGAAGACCCAAGAGACCCAGTACTTC. Translating gives CASTLAAGKTQETQYF.

There are many counts of this clonotype. The chain links TRBV6-1 to TRBJ2-5; 7 positions agree with TRBD1. This CDR3 comprises 14 residues. Losses at the gene ends were 3 bases for V and 1 base for J; bases not matched to a gene: 2. Germline CDR1 reads MNHNS; CDR2 reads SASEGT. The CDR3 DNA follows: TGTGCCAGCAGTGAGGGGGACAGCCAAGAGACCCAGTACTTC. Its translation: CASSEGDSQETQYF.

This clonotype showed up many times. The chain combines TRBV12-3 or TRBV12-4 with TRBJ2-1; 7 bases align to TRBD2. This CDR3 is built from 15 residues. V lost 7 bases, J lost 4 bases, and 10 bases stayed unmatched. In nucleotides, the CDR3 is TGTGCCAGCACTCCTAGCGGAGAGGGGTACAATGAGCAGTTCTTC. Amino acids: CASTPSGEGYNEQFF.

As to this clonotype: This may be a read error, as it is one base from a much larger clone. The J gene is TRBJ1-2, the V gene TRBV28; no clear D gene. There are 12 residues in the CDR3. Germline V gene sequence: CDR1 MDHEN, CDR2 SYDVKM. V shed 2 bases and J shed 9 bases, with 10 bases lying between them. Here the CDR3 reads CASSLGEYCYTF. Here the CDR3 DNA reads TGTGCCAGCAGTTTAGGGGAATATTGCTACACCTTC.

The table lists this clonotype with a few counts. The rearrangement uses TRBV6-1 and TRBJ1-5; D is uncertain. Trimming stripped 7 bases from V and 0 bases from J, with 16 bases between. The CDR3 runs 16 residues. The germline V gene has CDR1 MNHNS and CDR2 SASEGT. The chain's CDR3 is CASITGLPDSNQPQHF. The CDR3 DNA reads as TGTGCCAGCATCACCGGACTCCCGGATAGCAATCAGCCCCAGCATTTT.

This clonotype was seen repeatedly, ten times or more. The rearrangement links TRBV7-8 to TRBJ1-2; tentative D call: TRBD1 (5 bases). The germline gives CDR1 SGHVS, CDR2 FQNEAQ. This CDR3 has 15 amino acids. The germline V and J ends were trimmed by 5 bases and 4 bases, with 17 bases remaining between them. The CDR3 sequence: CASSPRLWQGYGYTF. The CDR3 region has the DNA TGTGCCAGCAGCCCGAGACTTTGGCAGGGCTATGGCTACACCTTC.

In its sample, this clonotype was seen many times. The gene calls are TRBV19 and TRBJ2-3, with D possibly matching TRBD2 (5 bases). The CDR3 runs 14 residues. V gave up 4 bases and J gave up 5 bases, with 13 bases separating them. The germline gives CDR1 LNHDA, CDR2 SQIVND (reference sequence). The CDR3 spells CASSSGRGGDTQYF. The CDR3 coding sequence is TGTGCCAGTAGTAGCGGACGAGGAGGAGATACGCAGTATTTT.

The sample holds many counts of this clonotype. The rearrangement links TRBV7-9 to TRBJ2-1; TRBD2 matches 13 bases. Germline V CDR1 and CDR2: SEHNR, FQNEAQ (reference sequence). There are 16 residues in the CDR3. Trimming cost V 5 bases and J 10 bases; bases outside gene matches: 11. The CDR3 region has the DNA TGTGCCAGCAGCCGGACTAGCGGGAGCCTTAACCCGGAGCAGTTCTTC. Its translation is CASSRTSGSLNPEQFF.

This clonotype was found many times. The genes are TRBV27 and TRBJ2-7, with D unresolved. V lost 6 bases and J 3 bases, leaving 12 bases between the germline ends. The CDR3 sequence is 13 residues long. Germline CDR1 MNHEY, CDR2 SMNVEV (reference sequence). As DNA, the CDR3 is TGTGCCAGCAGCCTTTATCCAATCTACGAGCAGTACTTC. Protein: CASSLYPIYEQYF.